This paragraph covers one TCR beta chain sequence. The sample belongs to a study of blood T cell repertoires in COVID-19. Produced via immunoSEQ multiplex PCR; TCRdb's table is partial and in-frame only. This sample has about 8,700 clones, with roughly 90% found just once. The CDR3 spans 18 residues. Losses at the gene ends were 1 base for V and 6 bases for J; bases not matched to a gene: 16. From germline, CDR1 is SGHVS and CDR2 FQNEAQ. The sample comprised peripheral blood. This TCR was recovered from a human donor with active COVID-19. The donor label of this sample is uncertain. V is TRBV7-8 and J is TRBJ1-1; 8 bases are a match to TRBD1. CDR3 DNA: TGTGCCAGCAGCTTAGTCAGGGGGCAGTTTGAGAGAAAGGCTGAAGCTTTCTTT. Translation: CASSLVRGQFERKAEAFF. Supplemented by reference TRBV7-8 and TRBJ1-1, the full variable domain reads GAGVSQSPRYKVAKRGQDVALRCDPISGHVSLFWYQQALGQGPEFLTYFQNEAQLDKSGLPSDRFFAERPEGSVSTLKIQRTQQEDSAVYLCASSLVRGQFERKAEAFFGQGTRLTVV.